This T cell receptor (beta chain) was sequenced during a study of shared clonotypes between healthy human individuals. Study-level findings and limits: Non-shared clonotypes had lower generation probabilities than those shared by all four donors. Among the subsets, naive ones generally showed larger estimated richness than memory ones. A handful of donors showed sharing of approximately 5% of naive CD4 clonotypes.

Naive CD8 isolation took CD45RO-negative cells positively selected for CCR7 and excluded terminally differentiated effector memory CD45RA+ cells. Data came from immunoSEQ multiplex PCR; TCRdb stores just in-frame clones and leaves some out. Of about 580,000 clones listed, 95% to 98% are singletons. Of note for this clone: Its antigen remains unidentified.

Germline lookup yields CDR1 WSHSY and CDR2 SAAADI. There are 14 residues in the CDR3. V gave up 6 bases and J gave up 7 bases, with 18 bases separating them. This clonotype was obtained from a man in his thirties or forties in good health. The chain carries TRBV10-2 and TRBJ1-2; tentative D call: TRBD1 (5 bases). Sequences were obtained from naive CD8+ T cells sorted from blood. Written as DNA, the CDR3 is TGCGCCAGCAGCCCGGGGCCCAATTACGGTGGCTACACCTTC. This sequence encodes CASSPGPNYGGYTF.